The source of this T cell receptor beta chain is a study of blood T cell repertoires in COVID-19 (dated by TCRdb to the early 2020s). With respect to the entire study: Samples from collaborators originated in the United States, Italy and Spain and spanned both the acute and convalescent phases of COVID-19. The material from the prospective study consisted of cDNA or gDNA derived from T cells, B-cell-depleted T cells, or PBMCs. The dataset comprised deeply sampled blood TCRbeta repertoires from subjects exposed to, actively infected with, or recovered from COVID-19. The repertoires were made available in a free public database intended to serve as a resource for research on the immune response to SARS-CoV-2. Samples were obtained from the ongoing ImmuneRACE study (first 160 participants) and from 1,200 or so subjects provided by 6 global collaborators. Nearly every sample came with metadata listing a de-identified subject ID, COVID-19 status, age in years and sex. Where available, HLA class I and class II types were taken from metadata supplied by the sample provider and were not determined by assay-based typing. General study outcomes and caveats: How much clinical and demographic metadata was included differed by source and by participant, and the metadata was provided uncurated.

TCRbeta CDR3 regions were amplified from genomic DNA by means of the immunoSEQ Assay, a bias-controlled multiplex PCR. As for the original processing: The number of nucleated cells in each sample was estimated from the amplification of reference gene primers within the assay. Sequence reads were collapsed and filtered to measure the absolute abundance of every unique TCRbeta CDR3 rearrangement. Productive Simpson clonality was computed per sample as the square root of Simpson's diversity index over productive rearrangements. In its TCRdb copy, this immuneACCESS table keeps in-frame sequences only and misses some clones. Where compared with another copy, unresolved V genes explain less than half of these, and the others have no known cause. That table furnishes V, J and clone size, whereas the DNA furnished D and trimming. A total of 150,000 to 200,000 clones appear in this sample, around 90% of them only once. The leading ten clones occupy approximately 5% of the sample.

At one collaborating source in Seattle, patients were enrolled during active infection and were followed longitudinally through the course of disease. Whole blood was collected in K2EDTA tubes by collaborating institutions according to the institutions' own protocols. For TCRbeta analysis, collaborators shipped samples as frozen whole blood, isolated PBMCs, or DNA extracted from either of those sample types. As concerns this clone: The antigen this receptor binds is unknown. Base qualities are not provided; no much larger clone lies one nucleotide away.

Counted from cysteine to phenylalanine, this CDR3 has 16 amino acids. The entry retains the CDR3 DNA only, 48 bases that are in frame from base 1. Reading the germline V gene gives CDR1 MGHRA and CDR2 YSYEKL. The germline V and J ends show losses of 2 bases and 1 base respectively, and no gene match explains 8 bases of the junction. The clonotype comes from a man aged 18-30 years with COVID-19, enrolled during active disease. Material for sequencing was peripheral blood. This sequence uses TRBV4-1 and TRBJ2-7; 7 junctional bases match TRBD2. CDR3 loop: CASSQFPAGVSYEQYF. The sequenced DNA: TGCGCCAGCAGCCAATTTCCCGCGGGGGTTTCCTACGAGCAGTACTTC.